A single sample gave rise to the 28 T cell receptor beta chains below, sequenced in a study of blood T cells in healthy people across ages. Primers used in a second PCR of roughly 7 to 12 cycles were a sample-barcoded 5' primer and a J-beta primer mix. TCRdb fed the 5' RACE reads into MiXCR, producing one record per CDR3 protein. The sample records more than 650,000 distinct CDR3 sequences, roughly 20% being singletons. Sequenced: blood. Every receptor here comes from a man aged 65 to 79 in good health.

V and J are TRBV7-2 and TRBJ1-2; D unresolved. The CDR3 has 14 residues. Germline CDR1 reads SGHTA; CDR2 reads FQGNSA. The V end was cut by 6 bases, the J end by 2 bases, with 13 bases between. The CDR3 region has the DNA TGTGCCAGCAGTTTTAGGACTGAGAACTATGGCTACACCTTC. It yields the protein CASSFRTENYGYTF. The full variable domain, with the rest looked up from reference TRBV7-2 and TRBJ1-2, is GAGVSQSPSNKVTEKGKDVELRCDPISGHTALYWYRQSLGQGLEFLIYFQGNSAPDKSGLPSDRFSAERTGGSVSTLTIQRTQQEDSAVYLCASSFRTENYGYTFGSGTRLTVV.

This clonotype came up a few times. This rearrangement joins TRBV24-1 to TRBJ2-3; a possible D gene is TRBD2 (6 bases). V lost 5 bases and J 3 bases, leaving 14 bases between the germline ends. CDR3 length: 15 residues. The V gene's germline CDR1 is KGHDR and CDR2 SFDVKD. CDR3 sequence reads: CATSVGGIETDTQYF. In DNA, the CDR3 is TGTGCCACCAGTGTTGGCGGGATAGAGACAGATACGCAGTATTTT.

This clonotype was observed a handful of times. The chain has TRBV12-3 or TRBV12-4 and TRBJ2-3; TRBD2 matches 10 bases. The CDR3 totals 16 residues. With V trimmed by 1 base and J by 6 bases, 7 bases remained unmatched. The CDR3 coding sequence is TGTGCCAGCAGTTTAGAAACTAGCGGGGCAAGGGATACGCAGTATTTT. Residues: CASSLETSGARDTQYF.

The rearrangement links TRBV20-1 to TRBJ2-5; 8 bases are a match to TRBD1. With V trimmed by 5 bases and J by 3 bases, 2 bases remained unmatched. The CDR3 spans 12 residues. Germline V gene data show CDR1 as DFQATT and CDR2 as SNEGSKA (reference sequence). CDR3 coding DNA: TGCAGTGCTCTGGGACAGGAAGAGACCCAGTACTTC. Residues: CSALGQEETQYF.

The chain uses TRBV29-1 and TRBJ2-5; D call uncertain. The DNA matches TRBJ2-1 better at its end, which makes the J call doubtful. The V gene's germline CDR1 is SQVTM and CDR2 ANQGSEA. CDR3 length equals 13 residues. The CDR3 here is CSVEDVGPPGQFF. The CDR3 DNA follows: TGCAGCGTTGAAGATGTAGGTCCCCCAGGGCAGTTCTTC.

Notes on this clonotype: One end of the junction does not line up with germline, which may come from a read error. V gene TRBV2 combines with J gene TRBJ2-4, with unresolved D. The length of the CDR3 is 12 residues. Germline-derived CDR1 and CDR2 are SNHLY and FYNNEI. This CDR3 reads CVSSDRTYIQYF. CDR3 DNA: TGTGTCAGCAGTGATAGGACGTACATTCAGTACTTC.

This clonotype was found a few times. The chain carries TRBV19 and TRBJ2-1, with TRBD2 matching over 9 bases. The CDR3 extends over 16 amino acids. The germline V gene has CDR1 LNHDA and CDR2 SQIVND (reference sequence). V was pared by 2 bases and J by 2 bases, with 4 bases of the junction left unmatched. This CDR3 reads CASSISSGSPYNEQFF. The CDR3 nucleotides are TGTGCCAGTAGTATAAGTAGCGGGAGCCCCTACAATGAGCAGTTCTTC.

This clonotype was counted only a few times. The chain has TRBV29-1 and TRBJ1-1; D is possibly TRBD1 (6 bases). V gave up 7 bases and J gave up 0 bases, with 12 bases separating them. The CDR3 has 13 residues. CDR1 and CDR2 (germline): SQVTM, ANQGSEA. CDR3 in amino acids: CSERTDMNTEAFF. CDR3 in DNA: TGCAGCGAGCGGACAGACATGAACACTGAAGCTTTCTTT.

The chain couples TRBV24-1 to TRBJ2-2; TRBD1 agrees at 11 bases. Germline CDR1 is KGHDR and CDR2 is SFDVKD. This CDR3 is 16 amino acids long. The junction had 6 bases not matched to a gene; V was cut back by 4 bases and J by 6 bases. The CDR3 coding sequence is TGTGCCACCAGTGACGCCGGGACAGGGGGATCCGGGGAGCTGTTTTTT. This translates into CATSDAGTGGSGELFF.

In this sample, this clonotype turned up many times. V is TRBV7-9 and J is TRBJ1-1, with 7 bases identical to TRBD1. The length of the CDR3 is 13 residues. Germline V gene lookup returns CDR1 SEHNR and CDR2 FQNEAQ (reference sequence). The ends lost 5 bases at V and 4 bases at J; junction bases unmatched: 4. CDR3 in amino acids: CASSPQGVTEAFF. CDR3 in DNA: TGTGCCAGCAGCCCCCAGGGGGTCACTGAAGCTTTCTTT.

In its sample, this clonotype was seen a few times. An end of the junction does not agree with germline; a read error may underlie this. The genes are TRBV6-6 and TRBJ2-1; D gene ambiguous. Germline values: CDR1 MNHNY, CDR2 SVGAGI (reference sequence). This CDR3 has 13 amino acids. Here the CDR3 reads CACSYLSYNEQFF. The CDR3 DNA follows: TGTGCCTGCAGTTACCTCTCCTACAATGAGCAGTTCTTC.

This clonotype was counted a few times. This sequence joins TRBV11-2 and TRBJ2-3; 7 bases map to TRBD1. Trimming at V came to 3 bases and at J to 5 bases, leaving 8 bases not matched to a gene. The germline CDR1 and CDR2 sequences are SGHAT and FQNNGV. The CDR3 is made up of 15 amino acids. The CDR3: CASSFAGTDVDTQYF. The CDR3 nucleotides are TGTGCCAGCAGCTTCGCCGGGACAGACGTAGATACGCAGTATTTT.

CDR3 sequence: CASSFRAGGELFF. CDR3 nucleotides: TGTGCCAGCAGCTTCAGGGCTGGCGGGGAGCTGTTTTTT. The gene calls are TRBV2 and TRBJ2-2; D is perhaps TRBD1 (5 bases). V was cut by 6 bases and J by 7 bases, with 12 bases left in between. The CDR3 is 13 residues long. Germline loops: CDR1 SNHLY, CDR2 FYNNEI.

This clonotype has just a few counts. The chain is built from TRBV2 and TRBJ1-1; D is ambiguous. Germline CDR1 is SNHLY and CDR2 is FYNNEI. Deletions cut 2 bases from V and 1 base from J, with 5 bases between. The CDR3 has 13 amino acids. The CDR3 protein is CASSELENTEAFF. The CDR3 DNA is TGTGCCAGCAGTGAATTGGAGAACACTGAAGCTTTCTTT.

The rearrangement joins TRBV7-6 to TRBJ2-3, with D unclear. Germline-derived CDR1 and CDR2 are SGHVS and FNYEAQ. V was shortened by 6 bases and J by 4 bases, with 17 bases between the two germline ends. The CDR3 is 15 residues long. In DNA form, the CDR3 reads TGTGCCAGCAGTACCCAATTGGGTCAAGCAGATACGCAGTATTTT. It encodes CASSTQLGQADTQYF.

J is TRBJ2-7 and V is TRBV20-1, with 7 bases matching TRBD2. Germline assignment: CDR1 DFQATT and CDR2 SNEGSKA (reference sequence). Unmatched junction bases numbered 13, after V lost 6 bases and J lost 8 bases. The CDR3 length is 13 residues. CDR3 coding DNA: TGCAGTGCCCCCGGGACTAACAATGACAAGCAGTACTTC. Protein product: CSAPGTNNDKQYF.

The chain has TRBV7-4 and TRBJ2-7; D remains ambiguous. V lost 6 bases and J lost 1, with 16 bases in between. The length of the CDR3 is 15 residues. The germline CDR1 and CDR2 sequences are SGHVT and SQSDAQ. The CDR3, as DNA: TGTGCCAGCAGACCTAAGACAAGGTGTTCCTACGAGCAGTACGTC. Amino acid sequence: CASRPKTRCSYEQYV.

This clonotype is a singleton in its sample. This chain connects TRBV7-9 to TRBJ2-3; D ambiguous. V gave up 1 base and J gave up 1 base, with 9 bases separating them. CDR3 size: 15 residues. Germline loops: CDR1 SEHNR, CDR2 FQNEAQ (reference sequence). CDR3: CASSLGSDGTDTQYF. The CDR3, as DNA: TGTGCCAGCAGCTTAGGATCCGACGGCACAGATACGCAGTATTTT.

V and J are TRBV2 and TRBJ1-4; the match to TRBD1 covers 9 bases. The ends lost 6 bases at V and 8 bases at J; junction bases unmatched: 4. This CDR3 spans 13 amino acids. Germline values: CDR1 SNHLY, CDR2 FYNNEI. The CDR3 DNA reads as TGTGCCAGCAGCCGGGACAGGGAGGAAAAACTGTTTTTT. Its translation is CASSRDREEKLFF.

The CDR3 loop is CATSRDRYGYTF. The CDR3 nucleotides are TGTGCCACCAGCAGAGATCGATATGGCTACACCTTC. The chain joins TRBV15 to TRBJ1-2; no clear D gene. CDR1 and CDR2 from the germline V gene are LNHNV and YYDKDF (reference sequence). Trimming pared 0 bases from V and 5 bases from J, leaving 4 bases between. The CDR3 runs to 12 residues.

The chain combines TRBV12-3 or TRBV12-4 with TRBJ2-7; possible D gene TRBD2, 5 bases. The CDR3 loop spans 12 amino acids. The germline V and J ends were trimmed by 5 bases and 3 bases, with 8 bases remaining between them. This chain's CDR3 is CASSARDYEQYF. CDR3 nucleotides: TGTGCCAGCAGTGCCCGGGACTACGAGCAGTACTTC.

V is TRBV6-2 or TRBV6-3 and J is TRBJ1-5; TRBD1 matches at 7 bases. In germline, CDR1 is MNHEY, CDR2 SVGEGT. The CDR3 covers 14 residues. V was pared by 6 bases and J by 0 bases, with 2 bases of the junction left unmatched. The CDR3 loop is CASRGTDSNQPQHF. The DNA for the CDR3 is TGTGCCAGCAGGGGGACAGATAGCAATCAGCCCCAGCATTTT.

The CDR3 DNA sequence: TGCGCCAGCAGCTTGCAGGAGATTGGAGATACGCAGTATTTT. Protein: CASSLQEIGDTQYF. The rearrangement uses TRBV5-1 and TRBJ2-3; D is ambiguous. V was pared by 1 base and J by 5 bases, with 11 bases between. This CDR3 contains 14 residues. Germline V gene data show CDR1 as SGHRS and CDR2 as YFSETQ.

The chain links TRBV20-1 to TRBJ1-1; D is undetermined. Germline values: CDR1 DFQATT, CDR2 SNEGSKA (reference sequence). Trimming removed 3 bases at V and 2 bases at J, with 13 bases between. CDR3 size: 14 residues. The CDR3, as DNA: TGCAGTGCTAGTCGATCCGGGAAAAACACTGAAGCTTTCTTT. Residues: CSASRSGKNTEAFF.

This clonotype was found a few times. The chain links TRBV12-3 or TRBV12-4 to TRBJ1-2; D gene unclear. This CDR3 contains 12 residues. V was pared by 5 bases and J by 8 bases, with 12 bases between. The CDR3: CASSQASRGYTF. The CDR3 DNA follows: TGTGCCAGCAGTCAGGCATCGCGGGGCTACACCTTC.

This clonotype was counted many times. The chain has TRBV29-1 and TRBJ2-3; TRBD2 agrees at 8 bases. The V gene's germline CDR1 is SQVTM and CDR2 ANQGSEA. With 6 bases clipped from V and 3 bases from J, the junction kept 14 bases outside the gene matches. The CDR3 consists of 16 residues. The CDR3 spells CSVVGRGGFGTDTQYF. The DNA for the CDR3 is TGCAGCGTCGTGGGTCGGGGGGGATTTGGGACAGATACGCAGTATTTT.

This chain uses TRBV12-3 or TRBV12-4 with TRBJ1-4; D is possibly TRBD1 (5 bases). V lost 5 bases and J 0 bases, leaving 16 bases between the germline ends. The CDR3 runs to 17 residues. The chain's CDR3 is CASSPRGGLATNEKLFF. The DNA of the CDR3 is TGTGCCAGCAGTCCAAGGGGCGGACTTGCAACTAATGAAAAACTGTTTTTT.

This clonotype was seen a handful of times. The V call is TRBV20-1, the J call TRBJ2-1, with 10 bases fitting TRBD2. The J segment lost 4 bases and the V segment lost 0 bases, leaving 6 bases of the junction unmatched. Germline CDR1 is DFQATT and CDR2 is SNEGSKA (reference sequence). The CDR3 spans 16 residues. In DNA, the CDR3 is TGCAGTGCTAGAGATTTAGCGGGAGGCCCTTACAATGAGCAGTTCTTC. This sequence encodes CSARDLAGGPYNEQFF.